This T cell receptor beta chain came from a study of blood T cell repertoires in COVID-19. Study summary: Donors in the United States, Italy and Spain gave samples during acute or convalescent COVID-19.

Original analysis: Reference gene primers were amplified, and this amplification served to estimate nucleated cell counts. Here immunoSEQ multiplex PCR was the method, and the copy in TCRdb shows in-frame clones only, minus some. The V and J calls and clone size come from that table; D and trimming were worked out from the DNA. The sample shows roughly 70,000 clones, around nine tenths of them seen only once. The CDR3 sequence is 13 residues long. Unmatched junction bases numbered 7, after V lost 7 bases and J lost 8 bases. This receptor was identified in a man aged 70-80 years with acute or convalescent COVID-19. The V and J genes are TRBV12-3 or TRBV12-4 and TRBJ2-1; TRBD2 aligns across 8 bases. Specimen: peripheral blood. The CDR3: CASTFGGGHEQFF. The DNA for the CDR3 is TGTGCCAGCACTTTCGGGGGGGGGCATGAGCAGTTCTTC.